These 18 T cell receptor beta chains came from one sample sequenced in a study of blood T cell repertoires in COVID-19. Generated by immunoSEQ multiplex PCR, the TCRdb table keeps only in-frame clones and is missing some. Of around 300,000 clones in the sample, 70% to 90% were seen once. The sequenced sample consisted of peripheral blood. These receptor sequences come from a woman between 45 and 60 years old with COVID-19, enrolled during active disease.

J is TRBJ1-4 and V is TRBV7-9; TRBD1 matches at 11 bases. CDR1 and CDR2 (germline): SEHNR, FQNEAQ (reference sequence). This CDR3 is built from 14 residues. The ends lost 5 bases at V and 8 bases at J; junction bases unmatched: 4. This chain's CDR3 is CASSPDRGLEKLFF. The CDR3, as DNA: TGTGCCAGCAGCCCGGACAGGGGGCTAGAAAAACTGTTTTTT.

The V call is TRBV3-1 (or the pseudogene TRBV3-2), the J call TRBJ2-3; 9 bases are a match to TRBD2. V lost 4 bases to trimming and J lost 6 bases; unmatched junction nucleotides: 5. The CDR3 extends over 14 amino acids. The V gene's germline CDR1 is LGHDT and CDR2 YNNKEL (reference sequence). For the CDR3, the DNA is TGTGCCAGCAGCCGCCTTACTAGCGGGGATACGCAGTATTTT. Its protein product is CASSRLTSGDTQYF.

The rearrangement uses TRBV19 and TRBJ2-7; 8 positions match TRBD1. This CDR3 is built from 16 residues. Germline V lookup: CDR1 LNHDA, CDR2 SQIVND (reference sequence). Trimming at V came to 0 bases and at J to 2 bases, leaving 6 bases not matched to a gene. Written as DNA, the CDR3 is TGTGCCAGTAGTATAGATCGGGACAGGCAAGCCTACGAGCAGTACTTC. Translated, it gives CASSIDRDRQAYEQYF.

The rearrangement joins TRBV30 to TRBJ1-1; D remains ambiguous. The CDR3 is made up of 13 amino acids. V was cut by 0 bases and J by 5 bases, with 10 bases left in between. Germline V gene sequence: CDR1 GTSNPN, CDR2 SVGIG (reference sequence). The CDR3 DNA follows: TGTGCCTGGAGTGTACGGCGACATACTGAAGCTTTCTTT. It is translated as CAWSVRRHTEAFF.

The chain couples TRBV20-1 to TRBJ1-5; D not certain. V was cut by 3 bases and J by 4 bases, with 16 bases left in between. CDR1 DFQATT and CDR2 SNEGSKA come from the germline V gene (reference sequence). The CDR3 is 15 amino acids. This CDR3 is CSASSFSRKNQPQHF. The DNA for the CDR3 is TGCAGTGCTAGTTCGTTCTCCAGAAAGAATCAGCCCCAGCATTTT.

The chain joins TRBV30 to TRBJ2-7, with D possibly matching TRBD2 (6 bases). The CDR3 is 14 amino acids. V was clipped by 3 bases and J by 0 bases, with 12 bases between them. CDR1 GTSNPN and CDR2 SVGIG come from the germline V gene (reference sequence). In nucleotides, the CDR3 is TGTGCCTGGAGCCGGGACTTCAGCTCCTACGAGCAGTACTTC. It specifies CAWSRDFSSYEQYF.

CDR3 protein: CASRSYGATNEKLFF. Written as DNA, the CDR3 is TGTGCCAGCAGGTCCTACGGGGCAACTAATGAAAAACTGTTTTTT. The rearrangement links TRBV6-6 to TRBJ1-4; no definite D call. Trimming took off 6 bases at V and 0 bases at J, with 11 bases between the two ends. This CDR3 has 15 residues. Germline assignment: CDR1 MNHNY and CDR2 SVGAGI (reference sequence).

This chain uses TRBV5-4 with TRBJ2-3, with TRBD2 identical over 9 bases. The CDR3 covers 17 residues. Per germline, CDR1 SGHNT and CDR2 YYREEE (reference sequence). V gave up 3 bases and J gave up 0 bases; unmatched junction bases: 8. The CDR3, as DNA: TGTGCCAGCAGCTCCGGACTAGCGCCGGATAGCACAGATACGCAGTATTTT. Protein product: CASSSGLAPDSTDTQYF.

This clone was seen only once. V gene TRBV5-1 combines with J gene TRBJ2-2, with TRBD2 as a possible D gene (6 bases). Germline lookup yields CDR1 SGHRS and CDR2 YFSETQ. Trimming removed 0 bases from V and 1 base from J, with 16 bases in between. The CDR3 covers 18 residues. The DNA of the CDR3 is TGCGCCAGCAGCTTGGAGCCCCCTAGCGTGATGAACACCGGGGAGCTGTTTTTT. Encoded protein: CASSLEPPSVMNTGELFF.

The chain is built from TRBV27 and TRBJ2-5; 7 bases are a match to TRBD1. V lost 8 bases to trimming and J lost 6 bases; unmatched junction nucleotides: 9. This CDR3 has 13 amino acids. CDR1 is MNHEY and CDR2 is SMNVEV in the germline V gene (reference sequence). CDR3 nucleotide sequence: TGTGCCAGCGCAGGGGGAGTCGTAAAGACCCAGTACTTC. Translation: CASAGGVVKTQYF.

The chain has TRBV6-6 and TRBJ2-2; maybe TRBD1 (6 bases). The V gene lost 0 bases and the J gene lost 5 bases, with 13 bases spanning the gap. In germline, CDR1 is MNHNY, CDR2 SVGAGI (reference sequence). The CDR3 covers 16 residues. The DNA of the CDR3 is TGTGCCAGCAGTTACTCGAGAGGGGGTGGGACCGGGGAGCTGTTTTTT. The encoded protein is CASSYSRGGGTGELFF.

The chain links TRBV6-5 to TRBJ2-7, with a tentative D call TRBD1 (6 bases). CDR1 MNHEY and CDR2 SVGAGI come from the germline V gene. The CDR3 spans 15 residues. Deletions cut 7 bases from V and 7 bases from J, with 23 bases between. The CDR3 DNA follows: TGTGCCAGCAACCTACAACCGGGACACCCGAGAGAGCAGTACTTC. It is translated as CASNLQPGHPREQYF.

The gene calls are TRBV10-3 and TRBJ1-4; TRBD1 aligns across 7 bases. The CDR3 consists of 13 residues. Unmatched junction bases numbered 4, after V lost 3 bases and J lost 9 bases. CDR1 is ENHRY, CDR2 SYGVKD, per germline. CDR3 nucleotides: TGTGCCATCAGTGACCAGGGGGTAAAAAAACTGTTTTTT. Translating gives CAISDQGVKKLFF.

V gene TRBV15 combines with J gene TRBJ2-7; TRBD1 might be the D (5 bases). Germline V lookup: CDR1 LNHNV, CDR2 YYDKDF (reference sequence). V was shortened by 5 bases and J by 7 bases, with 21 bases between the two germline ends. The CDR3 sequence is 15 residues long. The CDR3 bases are TGTGCCACCAGCCGCGCAGGGTTTTCGGCAGATGAGCAGTACTTC. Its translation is CATSRAGFSADEQYF.

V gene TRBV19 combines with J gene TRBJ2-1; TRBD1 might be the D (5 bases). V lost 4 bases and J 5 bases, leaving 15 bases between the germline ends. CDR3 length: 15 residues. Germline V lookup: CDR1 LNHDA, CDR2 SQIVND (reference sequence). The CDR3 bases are TGTGCCAGTAGTACCCAGGGTACCGTCCACAATGAGCAGTTCTTC. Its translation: CASSTQGTVHNEQFF.

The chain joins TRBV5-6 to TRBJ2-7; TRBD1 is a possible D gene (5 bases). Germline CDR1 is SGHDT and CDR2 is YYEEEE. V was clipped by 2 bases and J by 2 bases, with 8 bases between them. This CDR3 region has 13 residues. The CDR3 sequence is CASSFPGPYEQYF. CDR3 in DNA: TGTGCCAGCAGCTTTCCAGGGCCCTACGAGCAGTACTTC.

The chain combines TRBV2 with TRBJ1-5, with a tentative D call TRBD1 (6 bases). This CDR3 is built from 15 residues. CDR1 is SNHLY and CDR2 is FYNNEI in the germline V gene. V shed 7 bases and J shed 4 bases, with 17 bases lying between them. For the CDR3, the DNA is TGTGCCAGCACCCCAGACAGGTTTGGGAATCAGCCCCAGCATTTT. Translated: CASTPDRFGNQPQHF. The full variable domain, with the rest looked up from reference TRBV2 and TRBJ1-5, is EPEVTQTPSHQVTQMGQEVILRCVPISNHLYFYWYRQILGQKVEFLVSFYNNEISEKSEIFDDQFSVERPDGSNFTLKIRSTKLEDSAMYFCASTPDRFGNQPQHFGDGTRLSIL.

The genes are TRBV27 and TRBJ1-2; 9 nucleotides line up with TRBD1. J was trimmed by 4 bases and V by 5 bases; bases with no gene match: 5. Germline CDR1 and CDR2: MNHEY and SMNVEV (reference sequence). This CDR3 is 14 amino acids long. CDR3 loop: CASSLTGQGYGYTF. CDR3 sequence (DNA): TGTGCCAGCAGTCTGACGGGACAGGGCTATGGCTACACCTTC.